One and the same sample provided the 28 T cell receptor beta chains below, sequenced in a study of early T cells in non-severe SARS-CoV-2 infection. TCRdb passed the 5' RACE reads through MiXCR, listing each CDR3 protein once. The data contain about 29,000 distinct CDR3 sequences, 4.5% to 6% of them singletons. Sequences were obtained from whole blood. All receptors derive from an adult who was a healthcare worker with PCR-confirmed SARS-CoV-2 infection or an uninfected control (not recorded which).

This chain joins TRBV7-2 and TRBJ2-7; D is unclear. CDR3 size: 16 residues. Germline V lookup: CDR1 SGHTA, CDR2 FQGNSA. Trimming left V 3 bases short and J 3 bases short, with 18 bases between. The CDR3 DNA follows: TGTGCCAGCAGCTTTTCCTTTCAGGTCCTGTACTACGAGCAGTACTTC. This codes for CASSFSFQVLYYEQYF.

The rearrangement joins TRBV19 to TRBJ2-3; 7 bases match TRBD1. Germline V lookup: CDR1 LNHDA, CDR2 SQIVND (reference sequence). The trim removed 6 bases at V and 0 bases at J, leaving 6 bases unmatched. This CDR3 is 15 amino acids long. CDR3 sequence: CASSAGTASTDTQYF. CDR3 sequence (DNA): TGTGCCAGTAGCGCTGGGACAGCTAGCACAGATACGCAGTATTTT.

This clonotype was seen repeatedly, ten times or more. The chain employs TRBV11-3 and TRBJ2-1, with 9 bases matching TRBD2. The CDR3 is made up of 16 amino acids. Germline V gives CDR1 SGHNT, CDR2 YENEEA. V gave up 0 bases and J gave up 7 bases; unmatched junction bases: 7. The CDR3: CASSLDVAGVRNEQFF. In DNA form, the CDR3 reads TGTGCCAGCAGCTTAGATGTAGCGGGAGTAAGAAATGAGCAGTTCTTC.

This clonotype was counted a few times. The genes are TRBV5-4 and TRBJ1-3; D ambiguous. V gave up 2 bases and J gave up 4 bases, with 10 bases separating them. Germline V lookup: CDR1 SGHNT, CDR2 YYREEE (reference sequence). The CDR3 contains 14 residues. CDR3 nucleotides: TGTGCCAGCAGCTTCGACCCGGGGGGAAACACCATATATTTT. The encoded protein is CASSFDPGGNTIYF.

This clonotype was seen at least ten times. This chain joins TRBV24-1 and TRBJ1-5; D perhaps matches TRBD1 (5 bases). Germline values: CDR1 KGHDR, CDR2 SFDVKD. V was clipped by 4 bases and J by 6 bases, with 9 bases between them. The CDR3 runs to 13 residues. This CDR3 is CATSDGGVQPQHF. In nucleotides, the CDR3 is TGTGCCACCAGTGACGGGGGTGTTCAGCCCCAGCATTTT.

This clonotype was observed many times. J is TRBJ2-1 and V is TRBV7-2, with D hard to call. The ends were cut back, 2 bases at V and 3 bases at J, with 14 bases in the middle. The CDR3 totals 16 residues. CDR1 and CDR2 from the germline V gene are SGHTA and FQGNSA. The CDR3 sequence: CASSLQSATSYNEQFF. The CDR3 coding sequence is TGTGCCAGCAGCTTACAGTCGGCTACCAGCTACAATGAGCAGTTCTTC.

V is TRBV7-9 and J is TRBJ1-1; D unresolved. V dropped 1 base and J dropped 1 base, with 10 bases sitting between them. The CDR3 covers 15 residues. Germline CDR1 is SEHNR and CDR2 is FQNEAQ (reference sequence). The CDR3: CASSLDGLTNTEAFF. For the CDR3, the DNA is TGTGCCAGCAGCTTAGATGGCCTAACGAACACTGAAGCTTTCTTT.

Ten or more counts support this clonotype. The chain has TRBV6-2 or TRBV6-3 and TRBJ2-3; D is possibly TRBD2 (5 bases). Per the germline V gene, CDR1 is MNHEY and CDR2 is SVGEGT. The CDR3 is 16 residues long. The V and J ends lost 8 bases and 1 base respectively, with 19 bases between them. The CDR3 DNA sequence: TGTGCCAGCTCTCACCCCCCTAGCTGGGGCACAGATACGCAGTATTTT. It specifies CASSHPPSWGTDTQYF.

This clonotype was observed at least ten times. CDR3 bases: TGTGCCAGCAGCTTAGTGGCGGGTTACAATTCACCCCTCCACTTT. Translation: CASSLVAGYNSPLHF. The chain couples TRBV7-8 to TRBJ1-6, with no clear D. CDR3 length: 15 residues. V was shortened by 1 base and J by 7 bases, with 11 bases between the two germline ends. Per the germline V gene, CDR1 is SGHVS and CDR2 is FQNEAQ.

This clonotype was seen repeatedly, ten times or more. The V call is TRBV28, the J call TRBJ2-7, with a possible D match to TRBD1 (6 bases). Germline CDR1 and CDR2: MDHEN and SYDVKM. CDR3 length equals 15 residues. Trimming left V 5 bases short and J 2 bases short, with 16 bases between. DNA of the CDR3: TGTGCCAGCAGTCCGTATTGGGGGCCTACCTACGAGCAGTACTTC. This sequence encodes CASSPYWGPTYEQYF.

This clonotype appeared many times. This chain links TRBV10-3 with TRBJ2-5, with D perhaps TRBD2 (5 bases). This CDR3 region has 14 residues. The V gene's germline CDR1 is ENHRY and CDR2 SYGVKD. V lost 1 base to trimming and J lost 1 base, with 7 bases between them. For the CDR3, the DNA is TGTGCCATCAGTGAGTTGAGGGCCCAAGAGACCCAGTACTTC. Its translation is CAISELRAQETQYF.

The V and J genes are TRBV10-2 and TRBJ2-3; D is ambiguous. The V gene lost 5 bases and the J gene lost 3 bases, with 3 bases spanning the gap. This CDR3 has 11 residues. Germline-derived CDR1 and CDR2 are WSHSY and SAAADI. The CDR3 protein is CASSQTDTQYF. Written as DNA, the CDR3 is TGCGCCAGCAGTCAGACAGATACGCAGTATTTT.

This clonotype occurred many times. V and J are TRBV7-9 and TRBJ1-5; D may be TRBD1 (5 bases). The CDR3 spans 13 residues. V was trimmed by 1 base and J by 8 bases, leaving 9 bases between them. Per the germline V gene, CDR1 is SEHNR and CDR2 is FQNEAQ (reference sequence). CDR3 sequence reads: CASSLEGEEPQHF. For the CDR3, the DNA is TGTGCCAGCAGCTTAGAAGGGGAAGAGCCCCAGCATTTT.

This clonotype has ten or more counts. The rearrangement uses TRBV10-2 and TRBJ1-2; D perhaps matches TRBD1 (6 bases). V lost 0 bases and J lost 4, with 9 bases in between. The CDR3 sequence is 14 residues long. Germline CDR1 is WSHSY and CDR2 is SAAADI. The CDR3 nucleotides read TGCGCCAGCAGTGAGTCGACAGGCGTCTATGGCTACACCTTC. Its protein is CASSESTGVYGYTF.

This clonotype is deemed medium-sized. This chain uses TRBV10-3 with TRBJ1-2, with unresolved D. This CDR3 has 13 residues. V gave up 7 bases and J gave up 5 bases, with 14 bases separating them. Looked up from germline, CDR1 is ENHRY and CDR2 is SYGVKD. The CDR3 coding sequence is TGTGCCATCACCCCAGAAGGTGGGTATGGCTACACCTTC. Protein product: CAITPEGGYGYTF.

This clonotype has a count of ten or more. The CDR3 DNA reads TGTGCCAGCAGTTCTTTCTACAATGAGCAGTTCTTC. Translating gives CASSSFYNEQFF. V gene TRBV6-6 combines with J gene TRBJ2-1, with D unresolved. The CDR3 extends over 12 amino acids. Per germline, CDR1 MNHNY and CDR2 SVGAGI (reference sequence). Trimming left V 4 bases short and J 3 bases short, with 4 bases between.

This clonotype was seen only a few times. J is TRBJ2-7 and V is TRBV28; D not resolved. V lost 3 bases, J lost 6 bases, and 6 bases lay in between. The CDR3 totals 11 residues. Germline V lookup: CDR1 MDHEN, CDR2 SYDVKM. CDR3 sequence: CASSFMSEQYF. DNA of the CDR3: TGTGCCAGCAGTTTTATGTCCGAGCAGTACTTC.

This clonotype appeared a few times. The V gene is TRBV9, the J gene TRBJ1-6, with TRBD1 as a possible D gene (6 bases). Trimming took off 4 bases at V and 4 bases at J, with 15 bases between the two ends. Germline assignment: CDR1 SGDLS and CDR2 YYNGEE. This CDR3 is built from 16 residues. In DNA form, the CDR3 reads TGTGCCAGCAGCCCCAAGTCGCAGGGGTATAATTCACCCCTCCACTTT. It encodes CASSPKSQGYNSPLHF.

CDR3 DNA: TGTGCCAGCAGTTACGAAGGTTTTGGGCACAATGAGCAGTTCTTC. It encodes CASSYEGFGHNEQFF. The chain links TRBV6-2 or TRBV6-3 to TRBJ2-1; D not certain. CDR3 length: 15 amino acids. From germline, CDR1 is MNHEY and CDR2 SVGEGT. V gave up 2 bases and J gave up 5 bases, with 13 bases separating them.

Ten or more counts support this clonotype. V is TRBV6-5 and J is TRBJ1-5, with 11 bases fitting TRBD1. V lost 5 bases, J lost 4 bases, and 7 bases stayed unmatched. This CDR3 has 16 residues. The germline CDR1 and CDR2 sequences are MNHEY and SVGAGI. This chain's CDR3 is CASSLSGTGGNQPQHF. The CDR3 region has the DNA TGTGCCAGCAGTCTATCCGGGACAGGGGGTAATCAGCCCCAGCATTTT.

Of note for this clonotype: A much larger clone differs by one base, so this may be a read error. The chain has TRBV20-1 and TRBJ2-7; possibly TRBD1 for D (5 bases). The CDR3 is 14 residues long. From germline, CDR1 is DFQATT and CDR2 SNEGSKA (reference sequence). In DNA form, the CDR3 reads TGCAGTGCTAGTACGTACAGGTTTTCCTACGAGCTGTACTTC. As protein: CSASTYRFSYELYF.

This chain uses TRBV10-1 with TRBJ2-5; a weak D match, TRBD1 (6 bases). The CDR3 extends over 16 amino acids. V shed 6 bases and J shed 2 bases, with 19 bases lying between them. Germline CDR1 is WNHNN and CDR2 is SYGVQD (reference sequence). The CDR3, as DNA: TGCGCCAGCAGCGACACAGGGAAGTGGGGGCAAGAGACCCAGTACTTC. Its protein product is CASSDTGKWGQETQYF.

This clonotype occurred many times. V and J are TRBV7-8 and TRBJ2-5; no firm D call. The CDR3 consists of 11 residues. CDR1 is SGHVS, CDR2 FQNEAQ, per germline. V lost 2 bases to trimming and J lost 5 bases, with 3 bases between them. The CDR3 spells CASSLTETQYF. In nucleotides, the CDR3 is TGTGCCAGCAGCTTAACCGAGACCCAGTACTTC. The variable domain in full, completed from reference TRBV7-8 and TRBJ2-5, reads GAGVSQSPRYKVAKRGQDVALRCDPISGHVSLFWYQQALGQGPEFLTYFQNEAQLDKSGLPSDRFFAERPEGSVSTLKIQRTQQEDSAVYLCASSLTETQYFGPGTRLLVL.

Many counts were recorded for this clonotype. This chain links TRBV27 with TRBJ2-3; no clear D gene. In germline, CDR1 is MNHEY, CDR2 SMNVEV (reference sequence). Trimming took off 4 bases at V and 3 bases at J, with 11 bases between the two ends. This CDR3 has 14 amino acids. This chain's CDR3 is CASSSRVRTDTQYF. CDR3 in DNA: TGTGCCAGCAGTTCGCGAGTTCGGACAGATACGCAGTATTTT.

The gene calls are TRBV11-2 and TRBJ2-6; 11 bases line up with TRBD1. Trimming removed 5 bases from V and 1 base from J; junction bases left unmatched: 7. The CDR3 length is 18 residues. Germline assignment: CDR1 SGHAT and CDR2 FQNNGV. The CDR3 DNA is TGTGCCAGCAGCCCTTGGACAGGGGGCGATTCTGGGGCCAACGTCCTGACTTTC. Encoded protein: CASSPWTGGDSGANVLTF.

This clonotype is labeled medium-sized. V usage is TRBV30 and J usage is TRBJ2-3; TRBD2 matches 9 bases. Losses at the gene ends were 0 bases for V and 2 bases for J; bases not matched to a gene: 6. From germline, CDR1 is GTSNPN and CDR2 SVGIG (reference sequence). This CDR3 contains 16 residues. CDR3: CAWSVPSGVHTDTQYF. In DNA, the CDR3 is TGTGCCTGGAGTGTACCTAGCGGGGTACACACAGATACGCAGTATTTT. Drawing the rest from reference TRBV30 and TRBJ2-3, the complete variable domain is SQTIHQWPATLVQPVGSPLSLECTVEGTSNPNLYWYRQAAGRGLQLLFYSVGIGQISSEVPQNLSASRPQDRQFILSSKKLLLSDSGFYLCAWSVPSGVHTDTQYFGPGTRLTVL.

This clonotype qualifies as medium-sized. The gene calls are TRBV5-1 and TRBJ1-5; D gene unclear. The CDR3 length is 14 residues. Trimming left V 0 bases short and J 10 bases short, with 14 bases between. Germline CDR1 and CDR2: SGHRS and YFSETQ. The CDR3 sequence is CASSLDSSYRPQHF. The CDR3 DNA reads as TGCGCCAGCAGCTTGGACAGTAGTTACCGACCCCAGCATTTT.

This clonotype was seen ten or more times. The rearrangement links TRBV6-5 to TRBJ2-1, with 12 bases fitting TRBD2. Germline values: CDR1 MNHEY, CDR2 SVGAGI. CDR3 length: 15 residues. V lost 6 bases and J lost 4; bases outside the gene matches: 4. The CDR3 DNA reads TGTGCCAGCAGGAACGGACTAGCGGGGTACAATGAGCAGTTCTTC. Protein product: CASRNGLAGYNEQFF.